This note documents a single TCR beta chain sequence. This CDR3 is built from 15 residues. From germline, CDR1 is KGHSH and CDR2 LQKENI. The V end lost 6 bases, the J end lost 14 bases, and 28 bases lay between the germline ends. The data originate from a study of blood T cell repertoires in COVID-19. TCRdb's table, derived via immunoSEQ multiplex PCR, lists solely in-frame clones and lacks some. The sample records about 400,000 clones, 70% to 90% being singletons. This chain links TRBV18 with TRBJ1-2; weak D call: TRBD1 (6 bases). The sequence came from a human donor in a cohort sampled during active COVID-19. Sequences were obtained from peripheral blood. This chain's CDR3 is CASSPRSTGTLSGTF. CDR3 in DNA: TGTGCCAGCTCCCCTCGAAGTACAGGGACGCTATCGGGGACCTTC.